These 27 T cell receptor beta chains originate from one sample sequenced in a study of siplizumab effects on memory and regulatory T cells. Clones were read by immunoSEQ multiplex PCR, and TCRdb kept only the in-frame ones, dropping some. The sample contains tens of thousands of clones, over 90% of which appear only once. Sequencing input: CD8+ T cells sorted from blood. The receptor source for this set is a human donor in good health.

The V call is TRBV19, the J call TRBJ2-7; tentatively, D is TRBD1 (6 bases). The V gene lost 3 bases and the J gene lost 3 bases, with 9 bases spanning the gap. The CDR3 has 13 residues. The germline V gene encodes CDR1 LNHDA and CDR2 SQIVND (reference sequence). The CDR3 spells CASSIIGGYEQYF. The CDR3 nucleotides are TGTGCCAGTAGTATTATAGGGGGCTACGAGCAGTACTTC.

The chain links TRBV5-6 to TRBJ2-3; TRBD2 matches at 8 bases. Looked up from germline, CDR1 is SGHDT and CDR2 is YYEEEE. The CDR3 loop spans 16 amino acids. V dropped 0 bases and J dropped 5; count of bases not matched to a gene: 8. CDR3 in DNA: TGTGCCAGCAGCTTGGCCGACGGGAGGGCCGTAGATACGCAGTATTTT. It is translated as CASSLADGRAVDTQYF.

The chain links TRBV21-1 to TRBJ2-3; the D call in the table, TRBD2, was not verified against the DNA. TRBV21-1 corresponds to a pseudogene. The CDR3 has 16 amino acids. The CDR3 region has the DNA TGTGCCAGCAGTAAGACTAGCGGGAGGGAGGAAGATACGCAGTATTTT. Its protein is CASSKTSGREEDTQYF.

This chain links TRBV12-5 with TRBJ1-1; D is perhaps TRBD1 (5 bases). CDR3 length: 17 amino acids. CDR1 LGHNT and CDR2 FRNRAP come from the germline V gene. The ends were cut back, 5 bases at V and 4 bases at J, with 23 bases in the middle. CDR3 DNA sequence: TGTGCTAGTGGTACCGAGACCCCTCAGGGTGAGGTCACTGAAGCTTTCTTT. It yields the protein CASGTETPQGEVTEAFF. The full variable domain, its missing parts supplied by reference TRBV12-5 and TRBJ1-1, is DARVTQTPRHKVTEMGQEVTMRCQPILGHNTVFWYRQTMMQGLELLAYFRNRAPLDDSGMPKDRFSAEMPDATLATLKIQPSEPRDSAVYFCASGTETPQGEVTEAFFGQGTRLTVV.

The chain combines TRBV13 with TRBJ2-1; 12 bases agree with TRBD2. The germline CDR1 and CDR2 sequences are PRHDT and FYEKMQ (reference sequence). This CDR3 comprises 12 residues. After removal of 8 bases from V and 9 bases from J, the junction contained 2 bases not matched to a gene. DNA of the CDR3: TGTGCCAGCCGACTAGCGGGAGCTGAGCAGTTCTTC. Amino acid sequence: CASRLAGAEQFF. The entire variable domain, with the rest obtained from reference TRBV13 and TRBJ2-1, is as follows: AAGVIQSPRHLIKEKRETATLKCYPIPRHDTVYWYQQGPGQDPQFLISFYEKMQSDKGSIPDRFSAQQFSDYHSELNMSSLELGDSALYFCASRLAGAEQFFGPGTRLTVL.

This chain connects TRBV2 to TRBJ2-7; no clear D. V lost 7 bases and J 4 bases, leaving 20 bases between the germline ends. CDR3 length equals 15 residues. The germline V gene encodes CDR1 SNHLY and CDR2 FYNNEI. The CDR3 nucleotides read TGTGCCAGCAAAGAATCAGGTCCACCTAATTACGAGCAGTACTTC. Its translation: CASKESGPPNYEQYF. The variable domain in full, completed from reference TRBV2 and TRBJ2-7, reads EPEVTQTPSHQVTQMGQEVILRCVPISNHLYFYWYRQILGQKVEFLVSFYNNEISEKSEIFDDQFSVERPDGSNFTLKIRSTKLEDSAMYFCASKESGPPNYEQYFGPGTRLTVT.

On this clone itself: The sample holds other DNA sequences that translate to the same CDR3. This sequence joins TRBV28 and TRBJ2-4, with 7 bases aligning to TRBD2. V was pared by 2 bases and J by 4 bases, with 2 bases of the junction left unmatched. The V gene's germline CDR1 is MDHEN and CDR2 SYDVKM. CDR3 size: 14 residues. In DNA form, the CDR3 reads TGTGCCAGCAGTTTAAGACTAGCTAAAAACATTCAGTACTTC. It codes for CASSLRLAKNIQYF.

The CDR3, as DNA: TGTGCCAGCAGCCTCATGGGGGGGCTCAATGAGCAGTTCTTC. This translates into CASSLMGGLNEQFF. The chain uses TRBV28 and TRBJ2-1, with D possibly TRBD2 on 7 matching bases. V gave up 6 bases and J gave up 6 bases, with 15 bases separating them. CDR1 is MDHEN, CDR2 SYDVKM, per germline. The CDR3 consists of 14 residues. The whole variable domain, remainder taken from reference TRBV28 and TRBJ2-1, is DVKVTQSSRYLVKRTGEKVFLECVQDMDHENMFWYRQDPGLGLRLIYFSYDVKMKEKGDIPEGYSVSREKKERFSLILESASTNQTSMYLCASSLMGGLNEQFFGPGTRLTVL.

The chain combines TRBV12-5 with TRBJ2-2; the D call may be TRBD1 or TRBD2 (5 bases each). V lost 0 bases and J lost 6, with 20 bases in between. Germline V gene data show CDR1 as LGHNT and CDR2 as FRNRAP. This CDR3 is 18 amino acids long. CDR3 in amino acids: CASGLVPTGTQMPGELFF. The DNA of the CDR3 is TGTGCTAGTGGTTTGGTACCGACCGGGACCCAAATGCCCGGGGAGCTGTTTTTT.

The rearrangement joins TRBV4-1 to TRBJ2-7; D might be TRBD1 (6 bases). The germline V gene has CDR1 MGHRA and CDR2 YSYEKL. V was shortened by 4 bases and J by 1 base, with 11 bases between the two germline ends. The CDR3 is 14 residues long. The CDR3 DNA reads as TGCGCCAGCAGCCTCGGACAGAGATCCTACGAGCAGTACTTC. Amino acid sequence: CASSLGQRSYEQYF.

The chain is built from TRBV11-2 and TRBJ1-1, with no clear D. V lost 4 bases, J lost 6 bases, and 9 bases lay in between. The CDR3 loop spans 12 amino acids. In germline, CDR1 is SGHAT, CDR2 FQNNGV. In nucleotides, the CDR3 is TGTGCCAGCAGCTCACGCACCCCTGAAGCTTTCTTT. The encoded protein is CASSSRTPEAFF.

The chain is built from TRBV5-6 and TRBJ2-5; the D gene is possibly TRBD1 (6 bases). V was pared by 4 bases and J by 4 bases, with 17 bases between. The V gene's germline CDR1 is SGHDT and CDR2 YYEEEE. CDR3 length: 15 amino acids. The CDR3 sequence: CASSLQGSVVETQYF. DNA of the CDR3: TGTGCCAGCAGCCTACAGGGTAGTGTAGTAGAGACCCAGTACTTC.

The V call is TRBV11-3, the J call TRBJ2-1; 9 positions agree with TRBD2. Germline CDR1 is SGHNT and CDR2 is YENEEA. With V trimmed by 2 bases and J by 2 bases, 1 base remained unmatched. The length of the CDR3 is 15 residues. The CDR3 DNA follows: TGTGCCAGCAGCTTACTAGCGGGGCCCTACAATGAGCAGTTCTTC. This encodes CASSLLAGPYNEQFF.

The J gene is TRBJ1-1, the V gene TRBV19, with a weak D call TRBD1 (5 bases). The CDR3 is made up of 12 amino acids. Germline V gene sequence: CDR1 LNHDA, CDR2 SQIVND (reference sequence). With 9 bases removed from V and 6 bases from J, the gap between germline ends came to 14 bases. The CDR3 protein is CASRTQGAEAFF. CDR3 nucleotides: TGTGCCAGCCGGACCCAAGGGGCTGAAGCTTTCTTT. The full variable domain, rest sourced from reference TRBV19 and TRBJ1-1, is DGGITQSPKYLFRKEGQNVTLSCEQNLNHDAMYWYRQDPGQGLRLIYYSQIVNDFQKGDIAEGYSVSREKKESFPLTVTSAQKNPTAFYLCASRTQGAEAFFGQGTRLTVV.

V is TRBV11-2 and J is TRBJ1-2; D not resolved. Germline lookup yields CDR1 SGHAT and CDR2 FQNNGV. V lost 4 bases, J lost 6 bases, and 15 bases lay in between. The CDR3 has 14 amino acids. The CDR3 sequence: CASSSGLPSDGYTF. CDR3 bases: TGTGCCAGCAGCTCCGGGCTCCCAAGTGATGGCTACACCTTC.

The sample holds one count of this clone. The chain uses TRBV27 and TRBJ2-7; D unclear. Trimming took off 4 bases at V and 7 bases at J, with 8 bases between the two ends. CDR3 length equals 11 residues. CDR1 MNHEY and CDR2 SMNVEV come from the germline V gene (reference sequence). As DNA, the CDR3 is TGTGCCAGCAGTTCCAGAATTGAGCAGTACTTC. Encoded protein: CASSSRIEQYF.

Here the CDR3 reads CASIRSTGGIYEQYF. The CDR3 DNA sequence: TGTGCCAGCATCCGAAGCACGGGGGGGATCTACGAGCAGTACTTC. This chain uses TRBV28 with TRBJ2-7; 8 bases map to TRBD2. CDR1 is MDHEN, CDR2 SYDVKM, per germline. Trimming cost V 7 bases and J 3 bases; bases outside gene matches: 11. CDR3 length: 15 amino acids.

The chain recombines TRBV7-9 with TRBJ1-1, with D perhaps matching TRBD1 (5 bases). Germline assignment: CDR1 SEHNR and CDR2 FQNEAQ (reference sequence). The CDR3 contains 10 residues. The V end lost 5 bases, the J end lost 11 bases, and 9 bases lay between the germline ends. The CDR3 protein is CASSPGGAFF. Written as DNA, the CDR3 is TGTGCCAGCAGCCCGGGGGGGGCTTTCTTT.

The chain links TRBV7-9 to TRBJ2-5; possibly TRBD1 for D (5 bases). Deletions cut 5 bases from V and 1 base from J, with 8 bases between. This CDR3 comprises 13 residues. Looked up from germline, CDR1 is SEHNR and CDR2 is FQNEAQ (reference sequence). The CDR3 sequence is CASSPTVQETQYF. The CDR3 DNA sequence: TGTGCCAGCAGCCCGACAGTCCAAGAGACCCAGTACTTC.

The J gene is TRBJ2-1, the V gene TRBV9, with 8 positions matching TRBD2. The CDR3 is 17 residues long. V lost 0 bases and J lost 0; bases outside the gene matches: 5. The germline CDR1 and CDR2 sequences are SGDLS and YYNGEE. CDR3 DNA: TGTGCCAGCAGCGTAGGTCTAGCGGGCCCCTCCTACAATGAGCAGTTCTTC. Translation: CASSVGLAGPSYNEQFF.

The chain links TRBV11-2 to TRBJ2-3; D ambiguous. Trimming stripped 1 base from V and 2 bases from J, with 10 bases between. There are 15 residues in the CDR3. Germline CDR1 SGHAT, CDR2 FQNNGV. Written as DNA, the CDR3 is TGTGCCAGCAGCTTAGTGGTACTCCACACAGATACGCAGTATTTT. Amino acid sequence: CASSLVVLHTDTQYF.

This chain links TRBV13 with TRBJ1-2; D is possibly TRBD1 (5 bases). V lost 2 bases, J lost 4 bases, and 8 bases lay in between. Germline CDR1 is PRHDT and CDR2 is FYEKMQ (reference sequence). The CDR3 consists of 13 residues. The CDR3 coding sequence is TGTGCCAGCAGCTTACAGGGTGGCTATGGCTACACCTTC. This encodes CASSLQGGYGYTF.

This clone came up once. The V and J genes are TRBV14 and TRBJ1-1; D remains ambiguous. The CDR3 has 12 amino acids. The V end was cut by 1 base, the J end by 7 bases, with 7 bases between. Germline V gene sequence: CDR1 SGHDN, CDR2 FVKESK. CDR3 nucleotides: TGTGCCAGCAGCCAAGGAAATGGTGAAGCTTTCTTT. It encodes CASSQGNGEAFF.

The gene calls are TRBV28 and TRBJ1-2; D is possibly TRBD1 (6 bases). There are 14 residues in the CDR3. V gave up 1 base and J gave up 14 bases, with 20 bases separating them. Germline CDR1 MDHEN, CDR2 SYDVKM. CDR3 sequence reads: CASSLYLGHPVGTF. Here the CDR3 DNA reads TGTGCCAGCAGTTTATACCTGGGACACCCCGTAGGAACCTTC.

The chain carries TRBV7-9 and TRBJ1-1; D not resolved. V shed 3 bases and J shed 1 base, with 3 bases lying between them. The CDR3 loop spans 12 amino acids. Germline CDR1 SEHNR, CDR2 FQNEAQ (reference sequence). The DNA of the CDR3 is TGTGCCAGCAGCTTTGGGAACACTGAAGCTTTCTTT. Protein: CASSFGNTEAFF.

The table lists this clone with a count of one. This chain uses TRBV20-1 with TRBJ1-1; D is ambiguous. CDR3 length: 11 amino acids. V gave up 3 bases and J gave up 9 bases, with 11 bases separating them. Germline lookup yields CDR1 DFQATT and CDR2 SNEGSKA (reference sequence). Here the CDR3 reads CSASFRRKAFF. In DNA, the CDR3 is TGCAGTGCTAGTTTTAGGAGAAAAGCTTTCTTT.

The rearrangement links TRBV27 to TRBJ2-1; D call uncertain. Trimming left V 5 bases short and J 12 bases short, with 17 bases between. The CDR3 extends over 13 amino acids. The germline CDR1 and CDR2 sequences are MNHEY and SMNVEV (reference sequence). The CDR3 DNA reads TGTGCCAGCAGTGCTTACTTGCCCTACGGGCAGTTCTTC. This gives the protein CASSAYLPYGQFF.